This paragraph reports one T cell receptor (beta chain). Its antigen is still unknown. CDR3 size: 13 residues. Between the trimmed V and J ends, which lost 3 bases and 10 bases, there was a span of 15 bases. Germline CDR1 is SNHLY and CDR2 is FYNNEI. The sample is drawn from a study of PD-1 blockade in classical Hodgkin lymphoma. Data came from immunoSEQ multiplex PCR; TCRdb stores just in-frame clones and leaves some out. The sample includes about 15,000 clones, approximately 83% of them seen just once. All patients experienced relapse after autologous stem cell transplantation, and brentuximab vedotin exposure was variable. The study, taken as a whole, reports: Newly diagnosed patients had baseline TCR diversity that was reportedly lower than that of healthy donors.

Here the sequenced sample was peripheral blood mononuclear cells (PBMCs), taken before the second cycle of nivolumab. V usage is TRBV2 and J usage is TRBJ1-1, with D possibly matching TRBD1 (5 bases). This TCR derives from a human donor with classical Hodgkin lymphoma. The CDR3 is CASSEIRRGSAFF. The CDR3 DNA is TGTGCCAGCAGTGAGATTAGGAGGGGCTCAGCTTTCTTT.